The 4 T cell receptor beta chains reported below all come from one sample, sequenced in a study of blood T cells in healthy people across ages. It was with a sample-barcoded 5' primer and a J-beta primer mix that a second PCR of roughly 6 to 12 cycles was run. TCRdb called the 5' RACE reads again in MiXCR, with one record for every CDR3 protein. The table lists around 780,000 distinct CDR3 sequences, roughly 25% of them singletons. A further study also used this sample, focusing on T cells of mothers and their children.

Sequenced sample: blood. These receptors were collected from a boy younger than 18 in good health.

A few counts support this clonotype. Here the CDR3 reads CASTKNRGKEKLFF. The CDR3 coding sequence is TGTGCCAGCACCAAAAACCGGGGAAAAGAAAAACTGTTTTTT. The rearrangement uses TRBV12-3 or TRBV12-4 and TRBJ1-4; D is ambiguous. The CDR3 spans 14 residues. Trimming removed 7 bases at V and 8 bases at J, with 17 bases between.

The gene calls are TRBV18 and TRBJ2-5, with TRBD2 identical over 12 bases. The CDR3 totals 15 residues. CDR1 is KGHSH and CDR2 is LQKENI in the germline V gene. V dropped 5 bases and J dropped 5; count of bases not matched to a gene: 6. CDR3 coding DNA: TGTGCCAGCTCAAGACTAGCGGGGGCTCCTGAGACCCAGTACTTC. Translating it yields CASSRLAGAPETQYF. The variable domain in full, with the rest retrieved from reference TRBV18 and TRBJ2-5, is NAGVMQNPRHLVRRRGQEARLRCSPMKGHSHVYWYRQLPEEGLKFMVYLQKENIIDESGMPKERFSAEFPKEGPSILRIQQVVRGDSAAYFCASSRLAGAPETQYFGPGTRLLVL.

The rearrangement links TRBV27 to TRBJ2-1; 11 positions match TRBD2. The CDR3 is 18 amino acids. The germline gives CDR1 MNHEY, CDR2 SMNVEV (reference sequence). The ends lost 5 bases at V and 1 base at J; junction bases unmatched: 10. The CDR3 loop is CASSPLGLAGSSYNEQFF. The CDR3 DNA reads TGTGCCAGCAGTCCCCTCGGACTAGCGGGTTCGTCCTACAATGAGCAGTTCTTC.

This clonotype was counted between two and nine times. The chain's CDR3 is CASRRTYNEQFF. The CDR3, as DNA: TGTGCCAGCAGGCGGACCTACAATGAGCAGTTCTTC. V usage is TRBV28 and J usage is TRBJ2-1; D uncertain. The germline gives CDR1 MDHEN, CDR2 SYDVKM. The CDR3 covers 12 residues. V gave up 6 bases and J gave up 2 bases, with 5 bases separating them.